The 25 T cell receptor beta chains in this list originate from one sample, sequenced in a study of blood T cell repertoires in COVID-19. Some clones are missing from TCRdb's copy, which holds only in-frame ones; the method was immunoSEQ multiplex PCR. Seen here are 140,000 or so clones, around 84% observed once, and the top ten hold approximately 9%. The sample comprised peripheral blood. The receptors were gathered from a man in his thirties or forties with COVID-19, enrolled during active disease.

The V and J genes are TRBV21-1 and TRBJ1-2; the D call of TRBD1 is as the table states it, not checked on the DNA. TRBV21-1 is labeled a pseudogene. The length of the CDR3 is 15 residues. CDR3 amino acids: CASSKGQGASYGYTF. For the CDR3, the DNA is TGTGCCAGCAGCAAAGGACAGGGGGCTTCCTATGGCTACACCTTC.

V and J are TRBV24-1 and TRBJ1-2; TRBD1 matches at 9 bases. CDR1 KGHDR and CDR2 SFDVKD come from the germline V gene. V trimming: 2 bases; J trimming: 9 bases; junction bases outside the gene matches: 6. The CDR3 has 14 residues. The CDR3 nucleotides are TGTGCCACCAGTGATTCCGGGACAGGGACCCGCTACACCTTC. Translation gives CATSDSGTGTRYTF.

This clone was detected once. The chain carries TRBV28 and TRBJ1-5; the match to TRBD1 covers 8 bases. CDR3 length equals 14 residues. The germline CDR1 and CDR2 sequences are MDHEN and SYDVKM. Germline trimming cut 5 bases from V and 6 bases from J; bases unmatched to any gene: 6. This CDR3 reads CASSGGDRSQPQHF. DNA for the CDR3: TGTGCCAGCAGTGGCGGGGACAGGTCTCAGCCCCAGCATTTT.

This chain joins TRBV6-5 and TRBJ1-2, with 10 nucleotides matching TRBD1. The CDR3 runs 13 residues. V lost 10 bases to trimming and J lost 4 bases; unmatched junction nucleotides: 6. The V gene's germline CDR1 is MNHEY and CDR2 SVGAGI. The CDR3 loop is CAIRQGAGYGYTF. The DNA of the CDR3 is TGTGCCATACGACAGGGGGCGGGCTATGGCTACACCTTC.

The V gene is TRBV28, the J gene TRBJ1-1, with 7 nucleotides matching TRBD1. The J segment lost 0 bases and the V segment lost 8 bases, leaving 12 bases of the junction unmatched. The germline V gene encodes CDR1 MDHEN and CDR2 SYDVKM. This CDR3 is built from 16 residues. The DNA of the CDR3 is TGTGCCAGCTCGAAAAAGACAGGGAGGCTGAACACTGAAGCTTTCTTT. Its protein is CASSKKTGRLNTEAFF.

This chain links TRBV6-5 with TRBJ1-5, with a weak D call TRBD1 (6 bases). Germline V lookup: CDR1 MNHEY, CDR2 SVGAGI. The CDR3 is 14 amino acids. V was pared by 6 bases and J by 5 bases, with 14 bases between. The CDR3 nucleotides read TGTGCCAGCAGGATTAGGGGGGGGCATCAGCCCCAGCATTTT. As protein: CASRIRGGHQPQHF.

The rearrangement joins TRBV28 to TRBJ2-1, with D possibly being TRBD1 (5 bases). The V gene's germline CDR1 is MDHEN and CDR2 SYDVKM. Trimming stripped 8 bases from V and 5 bases from J, with 28 bases between. The CDR3 spans 18 residues. Here the CDR3 reads CASPYPAVGASLHNEQFF. The CDR3 region has the DNA TGTGCCAGCCCTTACCCCGCCGTTGGGGCCTCCCTACACAATGAGCAGTTCTTC.

The CDR3 DNA reads TGTGCCAGCAGCACCTCCACGACGGGTAATTCACCCCTCCACTTT. The encoded protein is CASSTSTTGNSPLHF. The chain has TRBV21-1 and TRBJ1-6. TRBV21-1 is noted as a pseudogene. The CDR3 covers 15 residues.

The CDR3 region is CASIRRSGNTIYF. The DNA of the CDR3 is TGCGCCAGCATTCGTAGATCTGGAAACACCATATATTTT. The gene calls are TRBV4-3 and TRBJ1-3, with unresolved D. Deletions cut 7 bases from V and 1 base from J, with 8 bases between. The CDR3 has 13 residues. Germline CDR1 LGHNA, CDR2 YSLEER.

The DNA for the CDR3 is TGTGCCACCCTAGCGGGAGGGGCAGATACGCAGTATTTT. It translates to CATLAGGADTQYF. The genes are TRBV5-3 and TRBJ2-3, with 12 bases that match TRBD2. TRBV5-3 is noted as an ORF with a role that remains uncertain. With V trimmed by 9 bases and J by 4 bases, 3 bases remained unmatched. The CDR3 has 13 amino acids.

V and J are TRBV6-5 and TRBJ2-7; the D gene is possibly TRBD1 (8 bases). The CDR3 covers 14 residues. Looked up from germline, CDR1 is MNHEY and CDR2 is SVGAGI. V lost 5 bases and J lost 5, with 16 bases in between. CDR3 DNA sequence: TGTGCCAGCAGTAATACAGGGGGGGTGAACGAGCAGTACTTC. Its translation is CASSNTGGVNEQYF.

This clone showed up just a few times. This chain uses TRBV6-4 with TRBJ2-3; 9 nucleotides align to TRBD2. With V trimmed by 3 bases and J by 1 base, 2 bases remained unmatched. Per the germline V gene, CDR1 is MRHNA and CDR2 is SNTAGT. CDR3 length: 15 residues. The CDR3 protein is CASSDIAGGTDTQYF. The CDR3 DNA reads TGTGCCAGCAGTGATATAGCGGGAGGCACAGATACGCAGTATTTT.

The CDR3 is CASGPVGASYGYTF. The CDR3 DNA reads TGTGCTAGTGGTCCCGTAGGGGCCTCCTATGGCTACACCTTC. The chain has TRBV12-5 and TRBJ1-2, with D possibly matching TRBD1 (5 bases). This CDR3 region has 14 residues. Trimming shortened V by 5 bases and J by 4 bases, and 14 bases separated the two germline ends. The germline CDR1 and CDR2 sequences are LGHNT and FRNRAP.

In its sample, this clone was seen once. The chain joins TRBV18 to TRBJ1-1, with D possibly being TRBD1 (6 bases). Germline CDR1 reads KGHSH; CDR2 reads LQKENI. Deletions cut 5 bases from V and 5 bases from J, with 12 bases between. The CDR3 is 13 residues long. CDR3 coding DNA: TGTGCCAGCTCAGGGGGCGCCCGAACTGAAGCTTTCTTT. It codes for CASSGGARTEAFF.

The genes are TRBV6-2 or TRBV6-3 and TRBJ2-5; 14 bases match TRBD2. J was trimmed by 5 bases and V by 5 bases; bases with no gene match: 1. Per germline, CDR1 MNHEY and CDR2 SVGEGT. This CDR3 spans 14 amino acids. CDR3 bases: TGTGCCAGCAGTCGGACTAGCGGGAGGGAGACCCAGTACTTC. It translates to CASSRTSGRETQYF.

The V gene is TRBV28, the J gene TRBJ1-5; D is unclear. V was cut by 8 bases and J by 9 bases, with 14 bases left in between. This CDR3 has 12 residues. CDR1 is MDHEN and CDR2 is SYDVKM in the germline V gene. The chain's CDR3 is CASGLQAAPQHF. The CDR3 nucleotides are TGTGCCAGCGGCCTCCAGGCAGCGCCCCAGCATTTT.

The rearrangement joins TRBV30 to TRBJ2-7; D is uncertain. Germline CDR1 is GTSNPN and CDR2 is SVGIG (reference sequence). The CDR3 has 11 residues. Here the CDR3 reads CALEWTYEQYF. The CDR3 bases are TGTGCTTTGGAGTGGACCTACGAGCAGTACTTC.

The chain joins TRBV14 to TRBJ2-2, with a weak D call TRBD1 (5 bases). Trimming removed 4 bases at V and 5 bases at J, with 17 bases between. Per germline, CDR1 SGHDN and CDR2 FVKESK. There are 16 residues in the CDR3. CDR3 residues: CASSLQGRSLTGELFF. The CDR3 DNA reads as TGTGCCAGCAGCCTGCAGGGAAGGTCCTTAACCGGGGAGCTGTTTTTT.

In its sample, this clone was seen many times. The V gene is TRBV6-2 or TRBV6-3, the J gene TRBJ2-5, with TRBD1 matching 10 bases. This CDR3 spans 15 amino acids. Germline lookup yields CDR1 MNHEY and CDR2 SVGEGT. The junction had 8 bases not matched to a gene; V was cut back by 5 bases and J by 5 bases. DNA for the CDR3: TGTGCCAGCAGTCCCGGACAGGGGGACGGGGAGACCCAGTACTTC. The encoded protein is CASSPGQGDGETQYF.

This clone was detected a few times. The chain employs TRBV2 and TRBJ2-7, with TRBD1 identical over 7 bases. Germline V lookup: CDR1 SNHLY, CDR2 FYNNEI. V was clipped by 4 bases and J by 0 bases; unmatched bases: 9. The CDR3 length is 16 residues. This chain's CDR3 is CASSGSPGQLSYEQYF. CDR3 coding DNA: TGTGCCAGCAGTGGGTCTCCGGGACAGCTCTCCTACGAGCAGTACTTC.

The chain uses TRBV3-1 (or the pseudogene TRBV3-2) and TRBJ2-7; a possible D gene is TRBD1 (5 bases). Trimming shortened V by 5 bases and J by 0 bases, and 14 bases separated the two germline ends. Germline CDR1 and CDR2: LGHDT and YNNKEL (reference sequence). The CDR3 is 15 amino acids. CDR3: CASSSRTRSSYEQYF. The CDR3 DNA reads as TGTGCCAGCAGCTCCCGGACACGGAGCTCCTACGAGCAGTACTTC.

V is TRBV6-4 and J is TRBJ2-1, with 13 bases fitting TRBD2. The CDR3 runs to 14 residues. Germline V gene sequence: CDR1 MRHNA, CDR2 SNTAGT. With V trimmed by 2 bases and J by 8 bases, 0 bases remained unmatched. CDR3 nucleotides: TGTGCCAGCAGTGACGGACTAGCGGGAGATGAGCAGTTCTTC. Protein sequence: CASSDGLAGDEQFF.

V and J are TRBV6-2 or TRBV6-3 and TRBJ2-7; 10 positions match TRBD2. The CDR3 consists of 16 residues. The germline gives CDR1 MNHEY, CDR2 SVGEGT. V gave up 2 bases and J gave up 5 bases; unmatched junction bases: 9. The CDR3 here is CASSYALSGRLDEQYF. The CDR3 coding sequence is TGTGCCAGCAGTTACGCGCTTAGCGGGAGGCTTGACGAGCAGTACTTC.

The chain recombines TRBV6-2 or TRBV6-3 with TRBJ2-7; possibly TRBD2 for D (6 bases). V lost 4 bases, J lost 0 bases, and 7 bases lay in between. Looked up from germline, CDR1 is MNHEY and CDR2 is SVGEGT. The CDR3 runs 13 residues. The CDR3 protein is CASSWDFSYEQYF. The CDR3 nucleotides are TGTGCCAGCAGTTGGGACTTCTCCTACGAGCAGTACTTC.

The chain recombines TRBV29-1 with TRBJ2-3; 7 nucleotides match TRBD2. V shed 0 bases, J shed 0 bases, and the junction held 3 bases outside the gene matches. The CDR3 consists of 15 residues. The germline CDR1 and CDR2 sequences are SQVTM and ANQGSEA. This CDR3 reads CSVEDPRESTDTQYF. Here the CDR3 DNA reads TGCAGCGTTGAAGATCCGCGGGAGAGCACAGATACGCAGTATTTT.